These 12 T cell receptor beta chains came from one sample sequenced in a study of T-cell memory formation after mild COVID-19. TCRdb called the 5' RACE reads again in MiXCR, with one record for every CDR3 protein. The data hold about 270,000 distinct CDR3 sequences, with over 15% observed a single time. The sample comprised PBMCs or a T cell subset sorted from them (not recorded which). Receptors originate from an adult woman who had mild COVID-19 (a few samples of this study predate the infection). Cell type and time point are not known.

This clonotype was picked up a small number of times. The rearrangement links TRBV4-3 to TRBJ2-7; no reliable D call. The CDR3 is 13 amino acids. Germline V CDR1 and CDR2: LGHNA, YSLEER. Between the trimmed V and J ends, which lost 4 bases and 3 bases, there was a span of 10 bases. The CDR3, as DNA: TGCGCCAGCAGCCCTAATTTGGGCTACGAGCAGTACTTC. Its translation: CASSPNLGYEQYF.

This clonotype showed up just a few times. The chain recombines TRBV9 with TRBJ2-3, with D perhaps TRBD2 (5 bases). Looked up from germline, CDR1 is SGDLS and CDR2 is YYNGEE. The CDR3 runs 14 residues. V lost 3 bases to trimming and J lost 1 base, with 9 bases between them. CDR3: CASSGGLGTDTQYF. The DNA for the CDR3 is TGTGCCAGCAGCGGCGGACTTGGCACAGATACGCAGTATTTT.

The chain couples TRBV6-2 or TRBV6-3 to TRBJ2-1; 9 nucleotides line up with TRBD1. CDR3 length: 15 amino acids. The V segment lost 5 bases and the J segment 1 base; nucleotides outside the gene matches: 3. The germline CDR1 and CDR2 sequences are MNHEY and SVGEGT. The CDR3 region is CASSPTGGSYNEQFF. CDR3 DNA sequence: TGTGCCAGCAGTCCGACAGGGGGTTCCTACAATGAGCAGTTCTTC.

The rearrangement uses TRBV2 and TRBJ2-4; maybe TRBD2 (6 bases). The ends were cut back, 8 bases at V and 1 base at J, with 18 bases in the middle. The length of the CDR3 is 16 residues. Per germline, CDR1 SNHLY and CDR2 FYNNEI. The CDR3 DNA follows: TGTGCCAGCGCCTCGGAGGGGAGGTTTGCCAAAAACATTCAGTACTTC. It translates to CASASEGRFAKNIQYF.

The chain couples TRBV4-1 to TRBJ1-2; no clear D gene. The CDR3 covers 13 residues. Trimming shortened V by 0 bases and J by 8 bases, and 10 bases separated the two germline ends. CDR1 MGHRA and CDR2 YSYEKL come from the germline V gene. The CDR3 DNA sequence: TGCGCCAGCAGCCAAGATGTGACGAGGGGCTACACCTTC. Translation gives CASSQDVTRGYTF.

This chain links TRBV9 with TRBJ2-3, with D uncertain. The CDR3 covers 13 residues. Trimming left V 0 bases short and J 2 bases short, with 4 bases between. Germline V lookup: CDR1 SGDLS, CDR2 YYNGEE. This CDR3 is CASSVVLTDTQYF. The DNA of the CDR3 is TGTGCCAGCAGCGTAGTCCTCACAGATACGCAGTATTTT.

This clonotype was detected ten times or more. The chain couples TRBV5-1 to TRBJ2-2, with D unclear. Trimming stripped 0 bases from V and 1 base from J, with 4 bases between. Germline V gene data show CDR1 as SGHRS and CDR2 as YFSETQ. The CDR3 has 14 amino acids. The CDR3 protein is CASSLDLNTGELFF. CDR3 bases: TGCGCCAGCAGCTTGGATTTGAACACCGGGGAGCTGTTTTTT.

The gene calls are TRBV14 and TRBJ1-1; maybe TRBD1 (5 bases). V was pared by 4 bases and J by 2 bases, with 11 bases between. CDR1 and CDR2 from the germline V gene are SGHDN and FVKESK. CDR3 length equals 14 residues. CDR3 nucleotide sequence: TGTGCCAGCAGCCCTTACCGGGACAACACTGAAGCTTTCTTT. This encodes CASSPYRDNTEAFF. Combining the CDR3 with reference TRBV14 and TRBJ1-1 gives the whole variable domain EAGVTQFPSHSVIEKGQTVTLRCDPISGHDNLYWYRRVMGKEIKFLLHFVKESKQDESGMPNNRFLAERTGGTYSTLKVQPAELEDSGVYFCASSPYRDNTEAFFGQGTRLTVV.

This clonotype was seen many times. The chain couples TRBV4-1 to TRBJ2-5; 9 positions agree with TRBD1. In germline, CDR1 is MGHRA, CDR2 YSYEKL. This CDR3 has 17 amino acids. Trimming removed 4 bases from V and 4 bases from J; junction bases left unmatched: 13. CDR3 nucleotides: TGCGCCAGCAGCCCGCGGACAGGGGCGTTGAAGGGAGAGACCCAGTACTTC. The encoded protein is CASSPRTGALKGETQYF.

This clonotype was detected a few times. This chain uses TRBV19 with TRBJ2-3; D gene unclear. The CDR3 extends over 14 amino acids. Per the germline V gene, CDR1 is LNHDA and CDR2 is SQIVND (reference sequence). V was cut by 9 bases and J by 0 bases, with 13 bases left in between. The CDR3 coding sequence is TGTGCCAGCCGGACGGCTCACAGCACAGATACGCAGTATTTT. Translating gives CASRTAHSTDTQYF.

This clonotype was found a few times. This rearrangement joins TRBV5-1 to TRBJ2-3, with D tentatively TRBD1 (5 bases). Germline CDR1 is SGHRS and CDR2 is YFSETQ. V was cut by 5 bases and J by 4 bases, with 14 bases left in between. CDR3 length equals 14 residues. The CDR3 loop reads CASRDGHSSDTQYF. CDR3 nucleotide sequence: TGCGCCAGCAGGGACGGACATAGCTCAGATACGCAGTATTTT. Based on the CDR3 plus reference TRBV5-1 and TRBJ2-3, the full variable domain is KAGVTQTPRYLIKTRGQQVTLSCSPISGHRSVSWYQQTPGQGLQFLFEYFSETQRNKGNFPGRFSGRQFSNSRSEMNVSTLELGDSALYLCASRDGHSSDTQYFGPGTRLTVL.

The chain recombines TRBV7-7 with TRBJ2-3, with D uncertain. The CDR3 covers 15 residues. The V gene lost 0 bases and the J gene lost 1 base, with 8 bases spanning the gap. Germline CDR1 and CDR2: SSHAT and FNYEAQ (reference sequence). CDR3 sequence (DNA): TGTGCCAGCAGCTTAGCGCTCACAGGCACAGATACGCAGTATTTT. Its translation is CASSLALTGTDTQYF.